One sample yielded the 9 T cell receptor beta chains listed below, sequenced in a study of cytomegalovirus exposure and HLA in healthy donors. The PCR ran on 60 Vbeta and 13 Jbeta primers. TCRdb's table, derived via immunoSEQ multiplex PCR, lists solely in-frame clones and lacks some. The sample shows about 96,000 clones, over 75% of them seen only once. The sequencing sample was made of PBMCs. The receptors shown here come from a man aged 45-60 years in good health and CMV-seropositive.

V is TRBV19 and J is TRBJ1-6; 7 nucleotides align to TRBD1. Germline trimming cut 2 bases from V and 6 bases from J; bases unmatched to any gene: 13. Germline V lookup: CDR1 LNHDA, CDR2 SQIVND (reference sequence). The CDR3 totals 18 residues. CDR3 sequence reads: CASSIPQTTGTANSPLHF. The CDR3, as DNA: TGTGCCAGTAGTATACCACAAACGACGGGGACAGCTAATTCACCCCTCCACTTT.

The DNA for the CDR3 is TGCGCCAGCGTGGGACAGCACACTAACTATGGCTACACCTTC. Protein: CASVGQHTNYGYTF. The V gene is TRBV5-1, the J gene TRBJ1-2; 7 bases agree with TRBD1. The CDR3 runs 14 residues. The V gene end was trimmed by 7 bases and the J gene end by 0 bases; junction bases not matched to a gene: 6. Germline-derived CDR1 and CDR2 are SGHRS and YFSETQ.

This rearrangement joins TRBV7-3 to TRBJ2-7; 8 positions agree with TRBD2. Trimming took 2 bases from V and 3 from J; bases not matched to a gene: 3. This CDR3 has 14 residues. Germline values: CDR1 SGHTA, CDR2 FQGTGA. The CDR3 here is CASSLAGGNYEQYF. DNA of the CDR3: TGTGCCAGCAGCTTAGCGGGGGGTAACTACGAGCAGTACTTC.

The genes are TRBV5-8 and TRBJ2-7; D may be TRBD1 (5 bases). The CDR3 extends over 12 amino acids. The V end lost 1 base, the J end lost 4 bases, and 6 bases lay between the germline ends. Germline values: CDR1 SGHTS, CDR2 YDEGEE. This CDR3 reads CASSLRGYEQYF. CDR3 sequence (DNA): TGTGCCAGCAGCTTGAGGGGATACGAGCAGTACTTC.

The J gene is TRBJ1-2, the V gene TRBV9; D is unclear. Trimming pared 3 bases from V and 5 bases from J, leaving 20 bases between. This CDR3 contains 16 residues. CDR1 SGDLS and CDR2 YYNGEE come from the germline V gene. CDR3 loop: CASSARRSGIEYGYTF. The CDR3 nucleotides are TGTGCCAGCAGCGCAAGACGTTCCGGGATCGAATATGGCTACACCTTC. Variable domain in full (rest from reference TRBV9 and TRBJ1-2): DSGVTQTPKHLITATGQRVTLRCSPRSGDLSVYWYQQSLDQGLQFLIQYYNGEERAKGNILERFSAQQFPDLHSELNLSSLELGDSALYFCASSARRSGIEYGYTFGSGTRLTVV.

CDR3 region: CASSKRLAGELFF. CDR3 DNA sequence: TGTGCCAGTAGTAAACGACTGGCCGGGGAGCTGTTTTTT. The chain uses TRBV19 and TRBJ2-2; the D is unclear. There are 13 residues in the CDR3. Per germline, CDR1 LNHDA and CDR2 SQIVND (reference sequence). Trimming removed 4 bases from V and 6 bases from J, with 9 bases in between.

The V gene is TRBV7-9, the J gene TRBJ2-1, with unresolved D. This CDR3 comprises 11 residues. Trimming cost V 5 bases and J 9 bases, with 8 bases left between them. Germline values: CDR1 SEHNR, CDR2 FQNEAQ (reference sequence). CDR3 coding DNA: TGTGCCAGCAGCCCTTCCGGTGAGCAGTTCTTC. This gives the protein CASSPSGEQFF.

The CDR3 nucleotides are TGTGCCAGCAGCTCGACAGGGGGACCGGATACGCAGTATTTT. It yields the protein CASSSTGGPDTQYF. The chain carries TRBV7-3 and TRBJ2-3; 9 bases map to TRBD1. Germline V lookup: CDR1 SGHTA, CDR2 FQGTGA. With V trimmed by 4 bases and J by 6 bases, 5 bases remained unmatched. The CDR3 extends over 14 amino acids. Combining the CDR3 with reference TRBV7-3 and TRBJ2-3 gives the whole variable domain GAGVSQTPSNKVTEKGKYVELRCDPISGHTALYWYRQSLGQGPEFLIYFQGTGAADDSGLPNDRFFAVRPEGSVSTLKIQRTERGDSAVYLCASSSTGGPDTQYFGPGTRLTVL.

The chain carries TRBV2 and TRBJ2-2; tentative D call: TRBD2 (7 bases). V was shortened by 7 bases and J by 3 bases, with 15 bases between the two germline ends. The germline CDR1 and CDR2 sequences are SNHLY and FYNNEI. The length of the CDR3 is 15 residues. The DNA for the CDR3 is TGTGCCAGCACTCCTAAGGGGGGGTACACCGGGGAGCTGTTTTTT. This sequence encodes CASTPKGGYTGELFF.